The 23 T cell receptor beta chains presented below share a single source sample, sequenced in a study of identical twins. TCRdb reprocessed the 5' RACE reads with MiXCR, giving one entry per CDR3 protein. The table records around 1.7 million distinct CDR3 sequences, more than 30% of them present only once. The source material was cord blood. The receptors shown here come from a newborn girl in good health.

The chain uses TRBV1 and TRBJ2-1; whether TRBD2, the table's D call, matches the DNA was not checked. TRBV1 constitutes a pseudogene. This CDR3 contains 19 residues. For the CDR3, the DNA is TGCACCAGCAGCCAAGATCGGACTAGCGGGAGGGTGGTCTACAATGAGCAGTTCTTC. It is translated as CTSSQDRTSGRVVYNEQFF.

The CDR3 spells CASTRNYEQYF. The CDR3 DNA reads as TGTGCCAGCACCCGTAACTACGAGCAGTACTTC. The V gene is TRBV21-1, the J gene TRBJ2-7. TRBV21-1 represents a pseudogene. This CDR3 region has 11 residues.

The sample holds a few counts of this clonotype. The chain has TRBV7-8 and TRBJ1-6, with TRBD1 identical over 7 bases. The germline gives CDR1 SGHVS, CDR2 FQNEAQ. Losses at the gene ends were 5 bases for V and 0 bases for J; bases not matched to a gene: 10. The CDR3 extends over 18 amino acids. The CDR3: CASSVYRDSSSYNSPLHF. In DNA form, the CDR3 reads TGTGCCAGCAGCGTATACCGGGACAGCAGCTCCTATAATTCACCCCTCCACTTT.

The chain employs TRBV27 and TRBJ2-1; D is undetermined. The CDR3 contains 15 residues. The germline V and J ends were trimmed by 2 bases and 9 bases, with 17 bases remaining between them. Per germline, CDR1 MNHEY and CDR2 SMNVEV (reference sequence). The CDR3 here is CASSLRLGPIIEQFF. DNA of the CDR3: TGTGCCAGCAGTTTACGATTAGGTCCGATAATTGAGCAGTTCTTC.

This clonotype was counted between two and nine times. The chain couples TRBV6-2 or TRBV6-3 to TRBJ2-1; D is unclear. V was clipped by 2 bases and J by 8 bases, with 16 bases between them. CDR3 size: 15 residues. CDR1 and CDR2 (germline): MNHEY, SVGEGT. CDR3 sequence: CASSYGIVKLDEQFF. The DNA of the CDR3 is TGTGCCAGCAGTTACGGGATAGTCAAATTAGATGAGCAGTTCTTC.

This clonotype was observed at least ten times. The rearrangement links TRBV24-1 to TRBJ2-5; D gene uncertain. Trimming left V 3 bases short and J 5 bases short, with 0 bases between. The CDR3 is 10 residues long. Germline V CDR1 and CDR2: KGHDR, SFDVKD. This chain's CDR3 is CATSDETQYF. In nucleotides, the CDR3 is TGTGCCACCAGTGATGAGACCCAGTACTTC.

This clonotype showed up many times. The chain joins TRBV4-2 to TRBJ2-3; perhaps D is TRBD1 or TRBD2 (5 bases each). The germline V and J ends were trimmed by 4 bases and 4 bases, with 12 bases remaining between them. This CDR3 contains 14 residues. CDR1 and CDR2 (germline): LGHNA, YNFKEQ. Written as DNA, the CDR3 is TGTGCCAGCAGCCCCCGAGGGACCGCAGATACGCAGTATTTT. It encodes CASSPRGTADTQYF.

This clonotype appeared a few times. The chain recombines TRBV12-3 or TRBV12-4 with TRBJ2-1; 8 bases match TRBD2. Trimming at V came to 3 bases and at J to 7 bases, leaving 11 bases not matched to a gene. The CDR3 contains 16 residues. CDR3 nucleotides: TGTGCCAGCAGTTTCCAGCGGGAGTATCGAGGTAATGAGCAGTTCTTC. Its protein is CASSFQREYRGNEQFF.

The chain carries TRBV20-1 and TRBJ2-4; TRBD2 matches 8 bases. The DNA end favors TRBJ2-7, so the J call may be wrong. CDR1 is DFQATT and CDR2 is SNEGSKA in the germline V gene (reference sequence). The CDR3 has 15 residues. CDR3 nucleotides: TGCAGTGCTAGAGATCCGGGGGGGTACTCCTACGAGCAGTACTTC. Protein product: CSARDPGGYSYEQYF.

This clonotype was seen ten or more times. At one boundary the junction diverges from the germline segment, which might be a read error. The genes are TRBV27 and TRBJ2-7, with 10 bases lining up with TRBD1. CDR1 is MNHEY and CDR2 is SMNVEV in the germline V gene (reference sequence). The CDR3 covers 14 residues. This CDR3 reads CASSPWTGGYEQYF. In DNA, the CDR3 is TGCGCCAGCAGCCCTTGGACAGGGGGTTACGAGCAGTACTTC.

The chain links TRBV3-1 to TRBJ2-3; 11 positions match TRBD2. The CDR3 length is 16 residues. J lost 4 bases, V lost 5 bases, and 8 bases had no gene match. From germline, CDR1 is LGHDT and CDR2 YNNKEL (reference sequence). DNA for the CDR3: TGTGCCAGCAGCGACGGACTAGCGGGTCGGGCAGATACGCAGTATTTT. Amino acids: CASSDGLAGRADTQYF.

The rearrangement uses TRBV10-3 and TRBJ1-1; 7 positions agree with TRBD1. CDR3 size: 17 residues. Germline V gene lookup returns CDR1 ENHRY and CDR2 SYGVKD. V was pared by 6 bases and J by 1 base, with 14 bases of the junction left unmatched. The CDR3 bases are TGTGCCATCAGCGGAAAACAGGGGAGGGAGGGGAACACTGAAGCTTTCTTT. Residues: CAISGKQGREGNTEAFF.

CDR3 protein: CASSQDWGTDGYTF. The CDR3 DNA follows: TGTGCCAGCAGCCAAGATTGGGGAACGGATGGCTACACCTTC. V gene TRBV3-1 combines with J gene TRBJ1-2; D not resolved. Trimming shortened V by 0 bases and J by 6 bases, and 11 bases separated the two germline ends. Germline CDR1 LGHDT, CDR2 YNNKEL (reference sequence). This CDR3 spans 14 amino acids.

The CDR3 reads CASSLMDRGKDSPLHF. CDR3 sequence (DNA): TGTGCCAGCAGCTTAATGGATAGGGGGAAGGATTCACCCCTCCACTTT. The rearrangement uses TRBV13 and TRBJ1-6; tentative D call: TRBD1 (6 bases). Trimming left V 2 bases short and J 8 bases short, with 16 bases between. Germline V CDR1 and CDR2: PRHDT, FYEKMQ (reference sequence). The length of the CDR3 is 16 residues.

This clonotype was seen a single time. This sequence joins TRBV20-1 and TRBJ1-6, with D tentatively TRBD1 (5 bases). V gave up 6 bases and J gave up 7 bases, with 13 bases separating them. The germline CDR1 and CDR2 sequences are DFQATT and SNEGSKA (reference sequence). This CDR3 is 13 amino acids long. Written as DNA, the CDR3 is TGCAGTGCACGAACCAGGGAAAATTCACCCCTCCACTTT. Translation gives CSARTRENSPLHF.

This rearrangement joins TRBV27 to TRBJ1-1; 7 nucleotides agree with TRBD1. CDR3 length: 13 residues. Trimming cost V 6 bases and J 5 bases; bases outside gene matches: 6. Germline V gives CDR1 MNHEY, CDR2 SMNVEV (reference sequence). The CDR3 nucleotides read TGTGCCAGCAGATACAGGGGTTGGACTGAAGCTTTCTTT. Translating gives CASRYRGWTEAFF.

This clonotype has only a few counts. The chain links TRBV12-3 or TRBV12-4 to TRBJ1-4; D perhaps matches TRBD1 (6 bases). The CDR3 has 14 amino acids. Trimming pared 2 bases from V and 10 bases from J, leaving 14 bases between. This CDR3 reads CASSLSTGPRKLFF. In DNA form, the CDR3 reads TGTGCCAGCAGTTTATCAACAGGGCCCCGAAAACTGTTTTTT.

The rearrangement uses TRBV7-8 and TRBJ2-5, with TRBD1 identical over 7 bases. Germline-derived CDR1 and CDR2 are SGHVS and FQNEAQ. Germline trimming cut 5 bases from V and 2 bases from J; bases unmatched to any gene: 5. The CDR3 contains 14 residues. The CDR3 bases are TGTGCCAGCAGCCCCGACAGGGAACAAGAGACCCAGTACTTC. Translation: CASSPDREQETQYF.

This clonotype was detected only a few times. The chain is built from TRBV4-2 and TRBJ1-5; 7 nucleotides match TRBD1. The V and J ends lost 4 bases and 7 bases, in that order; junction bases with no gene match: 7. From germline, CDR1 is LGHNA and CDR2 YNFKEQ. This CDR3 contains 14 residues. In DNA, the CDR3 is TGTGCCAGCAGCCCCGGACAGGCTCGGCAGCCCCAGCATTTT. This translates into CASSPGQARQPQHF.

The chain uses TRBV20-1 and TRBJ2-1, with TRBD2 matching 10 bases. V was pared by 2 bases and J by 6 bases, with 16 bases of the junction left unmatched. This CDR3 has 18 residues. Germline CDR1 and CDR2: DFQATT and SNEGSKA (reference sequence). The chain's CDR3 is CSARSAAGGRKGGNEQFF. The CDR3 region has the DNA TGCAGTGCTAGATCAGCAGCGGGGGGGCGTAAGGGTGGCAATGAGCAGTTCTTC.

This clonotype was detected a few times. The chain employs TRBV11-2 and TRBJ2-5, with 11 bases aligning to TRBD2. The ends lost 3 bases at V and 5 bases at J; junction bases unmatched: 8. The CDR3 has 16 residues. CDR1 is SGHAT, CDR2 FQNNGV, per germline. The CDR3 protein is CASSFSGGAGAETQYF. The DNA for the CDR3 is TGTGCCAGCAGCTTTAGCGGGGGGGCCGGGGCGGAGACCCAGTACTTC.

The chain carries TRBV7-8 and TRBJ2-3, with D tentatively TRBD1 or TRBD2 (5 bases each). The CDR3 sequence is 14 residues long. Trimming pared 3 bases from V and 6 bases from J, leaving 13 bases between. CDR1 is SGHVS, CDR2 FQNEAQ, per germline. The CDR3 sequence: CASSLGPNLDTQYF. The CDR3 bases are TGTGCCAGCAGCTTGGGACCCAATTTGGATACGCAGTATTTT. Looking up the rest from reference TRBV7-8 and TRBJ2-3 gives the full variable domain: GAGVSQSPRYKVAKRGQDVALRCDPISGHVSLFWYQQALGQGPEFLTYFQNEAQLDKSGLPSDRFFAERPEGSVSTLKIQRTQQEDSAVYLCASSLGPNLDTQYFGPGTRLTVL.

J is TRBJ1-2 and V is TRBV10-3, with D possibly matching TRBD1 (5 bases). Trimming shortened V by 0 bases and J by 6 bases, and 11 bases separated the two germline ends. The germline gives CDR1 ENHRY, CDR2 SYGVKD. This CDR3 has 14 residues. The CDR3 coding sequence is TGTGCCATCAGTGAGTCCCAGGGCTGGGATGGCTACACCTTC. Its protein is CAISESQGWDGYTF.